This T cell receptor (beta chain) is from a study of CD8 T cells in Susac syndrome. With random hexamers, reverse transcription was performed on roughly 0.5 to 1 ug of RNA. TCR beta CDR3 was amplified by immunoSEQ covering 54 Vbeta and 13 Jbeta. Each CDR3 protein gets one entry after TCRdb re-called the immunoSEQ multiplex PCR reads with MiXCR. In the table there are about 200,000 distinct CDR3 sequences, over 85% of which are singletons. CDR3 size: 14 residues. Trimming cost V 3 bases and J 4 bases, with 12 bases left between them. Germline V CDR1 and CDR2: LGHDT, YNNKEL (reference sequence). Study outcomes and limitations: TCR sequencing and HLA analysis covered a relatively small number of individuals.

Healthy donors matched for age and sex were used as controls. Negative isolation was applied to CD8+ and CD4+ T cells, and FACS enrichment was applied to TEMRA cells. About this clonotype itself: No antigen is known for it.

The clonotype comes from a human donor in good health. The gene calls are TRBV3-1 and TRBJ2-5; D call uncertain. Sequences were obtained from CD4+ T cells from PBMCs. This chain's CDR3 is CASSHCGNRETQYF. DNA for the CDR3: TGTGCCAGCAGCCATTGTGGAAATCGAGAGACCCAGTACTTC.